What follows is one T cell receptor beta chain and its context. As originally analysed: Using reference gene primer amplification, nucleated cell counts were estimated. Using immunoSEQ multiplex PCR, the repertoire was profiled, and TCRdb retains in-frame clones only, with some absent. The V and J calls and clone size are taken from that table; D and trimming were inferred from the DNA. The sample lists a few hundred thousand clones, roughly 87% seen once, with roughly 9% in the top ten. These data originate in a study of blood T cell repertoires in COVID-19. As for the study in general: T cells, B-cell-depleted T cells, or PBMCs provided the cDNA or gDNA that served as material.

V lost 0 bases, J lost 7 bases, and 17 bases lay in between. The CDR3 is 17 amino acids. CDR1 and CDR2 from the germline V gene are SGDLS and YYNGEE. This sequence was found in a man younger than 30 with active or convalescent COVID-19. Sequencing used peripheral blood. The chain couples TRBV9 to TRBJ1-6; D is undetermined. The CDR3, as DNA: TGTGCCAGCAGCGTAGGTGGTATAAGCAGGATCAATTCACCCCTCCACTTT. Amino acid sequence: CASSVGGISRINSPLHF.